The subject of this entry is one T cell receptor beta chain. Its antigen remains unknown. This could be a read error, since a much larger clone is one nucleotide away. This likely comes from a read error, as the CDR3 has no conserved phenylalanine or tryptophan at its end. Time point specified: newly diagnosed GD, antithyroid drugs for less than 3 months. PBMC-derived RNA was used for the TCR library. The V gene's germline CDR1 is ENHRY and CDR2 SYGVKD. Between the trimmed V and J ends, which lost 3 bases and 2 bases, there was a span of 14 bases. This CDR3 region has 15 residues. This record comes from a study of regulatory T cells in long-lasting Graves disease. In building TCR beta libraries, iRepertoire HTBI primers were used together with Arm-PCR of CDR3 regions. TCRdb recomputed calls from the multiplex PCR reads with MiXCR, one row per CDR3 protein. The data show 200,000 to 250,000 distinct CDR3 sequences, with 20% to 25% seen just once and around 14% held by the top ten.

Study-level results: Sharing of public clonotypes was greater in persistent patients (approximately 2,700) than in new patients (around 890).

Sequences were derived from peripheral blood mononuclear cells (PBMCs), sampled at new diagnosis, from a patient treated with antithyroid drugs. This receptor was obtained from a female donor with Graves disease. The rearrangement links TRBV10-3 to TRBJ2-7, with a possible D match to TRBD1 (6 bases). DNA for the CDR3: TGTGCCATCAGTGACTCCGGACAGCAAGCCTACGAGCAGTACCTC. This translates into CAISDSGQQAYEQYL.